What follows are 8 T cell receptor beta chains derived from one specimen sequenced in a study of radiotherapy plus CTLA-4 blockade in lung cancer. Produced via immunoSEQ multiplex PCR; TCRdb's table is partial and in-frame only. Counted here are fewer than 70,000 clones, around 80% occurring once; the ten biggest clones make up roughly a tenth. Specimen: peripheral blood, collected from a patient treated with radiotherapy plus ipilimumab. Receptors originate from a human donor with non-small cell lung cancer who had a complete response to radiotherapy plus ipilimumab.

V and J are TRBV6-5 and TRBJ1-2; no definite D call. Germline CDR1 MNHEY, CDR2 SVGAGI. This CDR3 is 12 amino acids long. V was cut by 5 bases and J by 7 bases, with 11 bases left in between. CDR3 in amino acids: CASSETLGGYTF. DNA of the CDR3: TGTGCCAGCAGTGAGACCTTGGGTGGCTACACCTTC.

In its sample, this clone was seen a few times. The chain is built from TRBV10-3 and TRBJ2-7, with D maybe TRBD2 (5 bases). V lost 0 bases and J 2 bases, leaving 8 bases between the germline ends. CDR1 ENHRY and CDR2 SYGVKD come from the germline V gene. The CDR3 sequence is 14 residues long. Here the CDR3 reads CAISESTGAYEQYV. The DNA for the CDR3 is TGTGCCATCAGTGAGTCGACCGGGGCCTACGAGCAGTACGTC.

The V and J genes are TRBV30 and TRBJ1-1; 10 bases match TRBD1. Unmatched junction bases numbered 9, after V lost 4 bases and J lost 4 bases. CDR1 and CDR2 from the germline V gene are GTSNPN and SVGIG (reference sequence). The CDR3 consists of 15 residues. CDR3 residues: CAWTNEGQGTTEAFF. CDR3 DNA sequence: TGTGCCTGGACCAATGAGGGACAGGGGACCACTGAAGCTTTCTTT.

The rearrangement uses TRBV5-1 and TRBJ1-1, with 9 bases identical to TRBD1. This CDR3 region has 14 residues. CDR1 is SGHRS and CDR2 is YFSETQ in the germline V gene. Trimming cost V 4 bases and J 7 bases; bases outside gene matches: 8. CDR3 nucleotide sequence: TGCGCCAGCAGCCCGTTAGGGACAGGGAGTGAAGCTTTCTTT. Its protein product is CASSPLGTGSEAFF.

This rearrangement joins TRBV11-2 to TRBJ1-6; D might be TRBD1 (5 bases). The length of the CDR3 is 14 residues. Trimming cost V 6 bases and J 6 bases, with 12 bases left between them. Germline V gene data show CDR1 as SGHAT and CDR2 as FQNNGV. CDR3 coding DNA: TGTGCCAGCAGATGGGACTCATCTAATTCACCCCTCCACTTT. This translates into CASRWDSSNSPLHF.

The J gene is TRBJ1-6, the V gene TRBV9; D not certain. Per the germline V gene, CDR1 is SGDLS and CDR2 is YYNGEE. V lost 5 bases and J lost 8, with 8 bases in between. CDR3 length: 12 residues. CDR3 DNA: TGTGCCAGCAGAACCCGGGATTCACCCCTCCACTTT. Amino acids: CASRTRDSPLHF.

The V call is TRBV18, the J call TRBJ2-3; D uncertain. The CDR3 consists of 12 residues. V shed 2 bases and J shed 2 bases, with 2 bases lying between them. Germline loops: CDR1 KGHSH, CDR2 LQKENI. In nucleotides, the CDR3 is TGTGCCAGCTCACCAGACACAGATACGCAGTATTTT. Translating it yields CASSPDTDTQYF.

This clone was observed once. The J gene is TRBJ2-3, the V gene TRBV5-1; perhaps D is TRBD1 or TRBD2 (6 bases each). The V and J ends lost 0 bases and 1 base respectively, with 12 bases between them. CDR3 length: 16 residues. Per germline, CDR1 SGHRS and CDR2 YFSETQ. The CDR3 loop reads CASSLGSGGGTDTQYF. CDR3 nucleotide sequence: TGCGCCAGCAGCTTGGGGTCCGGGGGCGGCACAGATACGCAGTATTTT. Full variable domain (remainder filled in from reference TRBV5-1 and TRBJ2-3): KAGVTQTPRYLIKTRGQQVTLSCSPISGHRSVSWYQQTPGQGLQFLFEYFSETQRNKGNFPGRFSGRQFSNSRSEMNVSTLELGDSALYLCASSLGSGGGTDTQYFGPGTRLTVL.